A selection of T cell receptor beta chains follows, all from one sample in a study of T cells in Graves' hyperthyroidism and ophthalmopathy. One entry per CDR3 protein results from TCRdb running MiXCR on the multiplex PCR reads. The sample consists of 35,000 to 45,000 distinct CDR3 sequences, 49% of them appearing once. The sequenced material came from blood. The receptors were sampled from a woman in her 50s with Graves' hyperthyroidism that later progressed to Graves' ophthalmopathy. CDR3s include the opening cysteine and the closing phenylalanine or tryptophan. The D gene is left open where the match is weak. For some rows the clone size is stated as once, few or many, or as a class when expanded; others skip it.

-	TRBV7-2	TRBJ1-1	13	many	CASSLRGWTEAFF	TGTGCCAGCAGCTTAAGGGGATGGACTGAAGCTTTCTTT
-	TRBV6-5	TRBJ1-5	13	many	CASSYNPNQPQHF	TGTGCCAGCAGTTACAATCCAAATCAGCCCCAGCATTTT
-	TRBV11-3	TRBJ2-2	18	-	CASSLELQGCANTGELFF	TGTGCCAGCAGCTTAGAATTACAGGGCTGTGCGAACACCGGGGAGCTGTTTTTT
-	TRBV24-1	TRBJ2-2	14	medium-sized	CATTDDRFSGELFF	TGTGCCACCACTGACGACAGGTTTTCCGGGGAGCTGTTTTTT
TRBD2	TRBV24-1	TRBJ2-1	16	once	CATSDAGTSGSNEQFF	TGTGCCACCAGTGATGCCGGGACTAGCGGGAGCAATGAGCAGTTCTTC
-	TRBV2	TRBJ2-1	15	many	CASSEDRSSYNEQFF	TGTGCCAGCAGTGAAGACAGGTCCTCCTACAATGAGCAGTTCTTC
-	TRBV7-9	TRBJ1-5	14	large	CASSLAGDPGPQHF	TGTGCCAGCAGCTTAGCGGGGGACCCCGGGCCCCAGCATTTT
TRBD1	TRBV30	TRBJ1-4	15	-	CAWEGGQGLGEKLFF	TGTGCCTGGGAGGGGGGACAGGGCCTAGGGGAAAAACTGTTTTTT
-	TRBV15	TRBJ2-5	14	medium-sized	CATSEDQGKETQYF	TGTGCCACCAGCGAGGACCAAGGAAAAGAGACCCAGTACTTC
-	TRBV3-1	TRBJ1-1	14	many	CASSHPGPYTEAFF	TGTGCCAGCAGCCACCCGGGCCCATACACTGAAGCTTTCTTT
-	TRBV11-3	TRBJ1-1	13	many	CASSLGGNTEAFF	TGTGCCAGCAGCTTAGGGGGGAACACTGAAGCTTTCTTT
-	TRBV10-2	TRBJ2-7	11	few	CASSDGRWQYF	TGCGCCAGCAGTGACGGCAGATGGCAGTACTTC
TRBD1	TRBV7-9	TRBJ2-7	17	many	CASSSKQPGQGGYEQYF	TGTGCCAGCAGCTCAAAACAACCGGGACAGGGTGGCTACGAGCAGTACTTC
-	TRBV11-2	TRBJ1-1	13	-	CASSLPTDSEASF	TGTGCCAGCAGCTTACCTACGGACTCAGAAGCTTCCTTT
-	TRBV19	TRBJ2-7	19	-	CASSTLHGVAIGAPYEQCF	-
TRBD2	TRBV20-1	TRBJ2-5	15	many	CSARDLKLAEETQYF	TGCAGTGCTAGAGATCTCAAACTAGCGGAAGAGACCCAGTACTTC
-	TRBV7-3	TRBJ1-1	15	many	CASRTGGQGNTEAFF	TGTGCCAGCAGGACGGGTGGGCAGGGGAACACTGAAGCTTTCTTT
-	TRBV5-4	TRBJ2-5	12	-	CASSGPQETQHF	TGTGCCAGCAGCGGCCCGCAAGAGACCCAGCACTTC